Given below is one T cell receptor (beta chain) in context. Its antigen remains unknown. The data are from a study of T cells in localized non-small cell lung cancer. Study-wide results and limits: There were a median 57 of the top 100 tumor clones appearing in adjacent lung.

V was pared by 4 bases and J by 4 bases, with 14 bases of the junction left unmatched. The V gene's germline CDR1 is GTSNPN and CDR2 SVGIG (reference sequence). This CDR3 is 17 amino acids long. Libraries were prepared by immunoSEQ multiplex PCR; TCRdb keeps only in-frame clonotypes and omits some of them. The sample consists of roughly 35,000 clones, approximately 93% of them appearing once. The input for sequencing was peripheral blood, taken before any cancer treatment. The TCR sequence derives from an older female donor with stage I lung adenocarcinoma. V is TRBV30 and J is TRBJ2-2; TRBD2 matches 8 bases. CDR3 sequence: CAWIFRTGRGGTGELFF. The DNA for the CDR3 is TGTGCCTGGATCTTTAGGACCGGACGGGGGGGCACCGGGGAGCTGTTTTTT. The full variable domain, rest sourced from reference TRBV30 and TRBJ2-2, is SQTIHQWPATLVQPVGSPLSLECTVEGTSNPNLYWYRQAAGRGLQLLFYSVGIGQISSEVPQNLSASRPQDRQFILSSKKLLLSDSGFYLCAWIFRTGRGGTGELFFGEGSRLTVL.